The T cell receptor beta chain described here comes from a study of T cells in Graves' hyperthyroidism and ophthalmopathy. Findings and caveats of the study: Blood shared most expanded thyroid clonotypes above 0.001. It was a median approximately 7.1 months before onset that the model predicted ophthalmopathy.

The diagnostic basis comprised clinical symptoms, serum thyroxine and TRAb, thyroid ultrasound and orbital computed tomography. It was less than 13 ml of fresh peripheral blood that supplied the PBMCs. J was trimmed by 4 bases and V by 0 bases; bases with no gene match: 12. The CDR3 covers 19 residues. CDR1 SGDLS and CDR2 YYNGEE come from the germline V gene. A remark on this clonotype: Its specificity is not known.

Using RNA transcripts as the source, TCR beta CDR3 regions were amplified. The HTBI primer set was used in a first-round RT-PCR of the TCR CDR3. TCRdb recomputed calls from the multiplex PCR reads with MiXCR, one row per CDR3 protein. The profile shows over 350,000 distinct CDR3 sequences, roughly 15% of them singletons. The receptor was derived from a man aged 18 to 29 with Graves' ophthalmopathy. Sequenced material: blood. V and J are TRBV9 and TRBJ2-1, with 11 bases that match TRBD2. CDR3 bases: TGTGCCAGCAGCGTAGGAGGGAAGAGTAGCGGGGGGGCTTACAATGAGCAGTTCTTC. Translating gives CASSVGGKSSGGAYNEQFF.